Detailed here is one T cell receptor (beta chain). The assay was immunoSEQ multiplex PCR, and TCRdb's table has in-frame clones only and misses some. The sample contains roughly 150,000 clones, 93% of which appear only once. This entry belongs to a study of T cell responses to AZD1222 COVID-19 vaccine. V lost 6 bases and J lost 2, with 14 bases in between. This CDR3 contains 15 residues. Germline V gives CDR1 SNHLY, CDR2 FYNNEI. The V gene is TRBV2, the J gene TRBJ1-3; possible D gene TRBD1, 6 bases. Here the sequenced sample was peripheral blood, taken on day 0 of AZD1222 vaccination. The TCR comes from an adult in good health. Written as DNA, the CDR3 is TGTGCCAGCAGGGGGGGGACAATTCCTGGAAACACCATATATTTT. Residues: CASRGGTIPGNTIYF. The full variable domain, with the rest looked up from reference TRBV2 and TRBJ1-3, is EPEVTQTPSHQVTQMGQEVILRCVPISNHLYFYWYRQILGQKVEFLVSFYNNEISEKSEIFDDQFSVERPDGSNFTLKIRSTKLEDSAMYFCASRGGTIPGNTIYFGEGSWLTVV.